The 31 T cell receptor beta chains reported below all come from one sample, sequenced in a study of human T cells and chemical hapten exposure. From the RACE reads, TCRdb called clonotypes with MiXCR, one entry per CDR3 protein. The sample includes about 130,000 distinct CDR3 sequences, approximately 10% of them seen just once. Time point in this sample: healthy volunteer bleed at 2 weeks. Unfractionated whole blood yielded total RNA. Input material: whole blood. Receptor source: a male donor in good health. Some clones in this sample may be carry-over from other donors' samples.

The rearrangement links TRBV20-1 to TRBJ1-2; a possible D gene is TRBD1 (6 bases). The CDR3 has 12 amino acids. The ends were cut back, 5 bases at V and 5 bases at J, with 12 bases in the middle. Per germline, CDR1 DFQATT and CDR2 SNEGSKA (reference sequence). This chain's CDR3 is CSAENREYGYTF. CDR3 sequence (DNA): TGCAGTGCTGAAAACAGGGAGTATGGCTACACCTTC.

This clonotype was seen many times. V and J are TRBV28 and TRBJ1-5, with D unresolved. V was cut by 10 bases and J by 0 bases, with 7 bases left in between. CDR3 length equals 12 residues. Germline CDR1 MDHEN, CDR2 SYDVKM. The CDR3 protein is CATHSSNQPQHF. The DNA of the CDR3 is TGTGCCACCCATTCTAGCAATCAGCCCCAGCATTTT.

In regard to this clonotype: The germline gene is not matched at one end of the junction; a read error may be the cause. The J gene is TRBJ1-2, the V gene TRBV3-1, with a possible D match to TRBD1 (5 bases). The V gene's germline CDR1 is LGHDT and CDR2 YNNKEL (reference sequence). This CDR3 is built from 19 residues. DNA for the CDR3: TGTGCCAGCAGCCATGAAAGAATAGGCGGGGCAGGGCATAACTATGGCTACATCTTC. Its translation: CASSHERIGGAGHNYGYIF.

V gene TRBV5-1 combines with J gene TRBJ2-2; tentative D call: TRBD1 (5 bases). The CDR3 runs 16 residues. V was pared by 1 base and J by 1 base, with 11 bases between. CDR1 is SGHRS, CDR2 YFSETQ, per germline. CDR3 DNA sequence: TGCGCCAGCAGCTTGATTACCGGACAGAACACCGGGGAGCTGTTTTTT. Its translation: CASSLITGQNTGELFF.

This clonotype was observed many times. The V and J genes are TRBV7-9 and TRBJ2-7, with D unresolved. Germline V gene lookup returns CDR1 SEHNR and CDR2 FQNEAQ (reference sequence). This CDR3 is 12 amino acids long. V lost 1 base, J lost 1 base, and 2 bases lay in between. The DNA of the CDR3 is TGTGCCAGCAGCTTAGGGTCCTACGAGCAGTACTTC. As protein: CASSLGSYEQYF.

This clonotype was observed at least ten times. The chain carries TRBV20-1 and TRBJ2-1; 13 nucleotides line up with TRBD2. The CDR3 length is 19 residues. V lost 1 base and J lost 0; bases outside the gene matches: 9. Germline V gene data show CDR1 as DFQATT and CDR2 as SNEGSKA (reference sequence). CDR3 residues: CSARVLGLAGLSSYNEQFF. CDR3 in DNA: TGCAGTGCTAGAGTCCTGGGACTAGCGGGACTAAGCTCCTACAATGAGCAGTTCTTC.

This clonotype was seen repeatedly, ten times or more. J is TRBJ2-7 and V is TRBV20-1, with 7 bases fitting TRBD2. Germline CDR1 is DFQATT and CDR2 is SNEGSKA (reference sequence). CDR3 length equals 13 residues. Trimming removed 3 bases from V and 0 bases from J; junction bases left unmatched: 2. Here the CDR3 DNA reads TGCAGTGCTAGGGGAGGGAGCTCCTACGAGCAGTACTTC. It translates to CSARGGSSYEQYF.

This clonotype was seen only a few times. CDR3: CAVLDPYQETQYF. The DNA for the CDR3 is TGTGCCGTCTTAGACCCTTACCAAGAGACCCAGTACTTC. This rearrangement joins TRBV10-3 to TRBJ2-5; D ambiguous. The germline V and J ends were trimmed by 11 bases and 0 bases, with 13 bases remaining between them. The CDR3 covers 13 residues. CDR1 is ENHRY, CDR2 SYGVKD, per germline.

The rearrangement links TRBV29-1 to TRBJ2-7; D gene unclear. Between the trimmed V and J ends, which lost 7 bases and 0 bases, there was a span of 10 bases. The CDR3 length is 12 residues. CDR1 SQVTM and CDR2 ANQGSEA come from the germline V gene. The CDR3 region has the DNA TGCAGCGCTGCGGACGACTCCTACGAGCAGTACTTC. This translates into CSAADDSYEQYF.

This rearrangement joins TRBV9 to TRBJ1-1, with TRBD1 identical over 7 bases. With 3 bases clipped from V and 3 bases from J, the junction kept 2 bases outside the gene matches. The CDR3 contains 13 residues. Germline V lookup: CDR1 SGDLS, CDR2 YYNGEE. The CDR3: CASSAQGDTEAFF. Here the CDR3 DNA reads TGTGCCAGCAGCGCCCAGGGGGACACTGAAGCTTTCTTT.

This clonotype showed up many times. The chain carries TRBV12-3 or TRBV12-4 and TRBJ2-5, with D perhaps matching TRBD2 (5 bases). The length of the CDR3 is 13 residues. The V end lost 6 bases, the J end lost 0 bases, and 8 bases lay between the germline ends. CDR3 sequence (DNA): TGTGCCAGCAGCGGGAACGACCAAGAGACCCAGTACTTC. As protein: CASSGNDQETQYF.

This clonotype came up a few times. J is TRBJ2-5 and V is TRBV7-7, with D perhaps assigned TRBD1 or TRBD2 (5 bases each). Per the germline V gene, CDR1 is SSHAT and CDR2 is FNYEAQ (reference sequence). V was shortened by 1 base and J by 5 bases, with 17 bases between the two germline ends. The CDR3 covers 16 residues. In nucleotides, the CDR3 is TGTGCCAGCAGCTTAGTTCCTAGCCTAGGGGAGGAGACCCAGTACTTC. The encoded protein is CASSLVPSLGEETQYF.

This clonotype occurred many times. CDR3 sequence: CASSYSRGPNTEAFF. CDR3 sequence (DNA): TGTGCCAGCAGTTACTCACGGGGGCCTAACACTGAAGCTTTCTTT. The chain recombines TRBV6-5 with TRBJ1-1, with D possibly being TRBD1 (6 bases). The CDR3 contains 15 residues. The V gene's germline CDR1 is MNHEY and CDR2 SVGAGI. Trimming removed 0 bases at V and 2 bases at J, with 10 bases between.

This clonotype was counted at least ten times. The chain couples TRBV4-2 to TRBJ1-2; D is unclear. Germline V gives CDR1 LGHNA, CDR2 YNFKEQ. The CDR3 is 13 residues long. V was trimmed by 4 bases and J by 3 bases, leaving 9 bases between them. The CDR3 DNA is TGTGCCAGCAGCCTCCCTGGAGACTATGGCTACACCTTC. Its translation: CASSLPGDYGYTF.

This clonotype was recorded a few times. The V gene is TRBV5-1, the J gene TRBJ2-5, with unresolved D. The V gene lost 0 bases and the J gene lost 3 bases, with 6 bases spanning the gap. Germline CDR1 reads SGHRS; CDR2 reads YFSETQ. The CDR3 runs to 13 residues. CDR3 region: CASSLARKETQYF. CDR3 DNA: TGCGCCAGCAGCTTGGCCAGAAAAGAGACCCAGTACTTC.

Here the CDR3 reads CASSLDGQGAAGELFF. The CDR3 bases are TGCGCCAGCAGCTTGGACGGGCAGGGGGCCGCCGGGGAGCTGTTTTTT. The V call is TRBV5-1, the J call TRBJ2-2; 8 bases fit TRBD1. Germline trimming cut 0 bases from V and 6 bases from J; bases unmatched to any gene: 7. Germline-derived CDR1 and CDR2 are SGHRS and YFSETQ. The CDR3 is 16 amino acids.

The chain combines TRBV3-1 with TRBJ2-1; D possibly corresponds to TRBD2 (5 bases). The CDR3 runs 12 residues. V dropped 1 base and J dropped 10 bases, with 8 bases sitting between them. Germline loops: CDR1 LGHDT, CDR2 YNNKEL (reference sequence). In nucleotides, the CDR3 is TGTGCCAGCAGCCAAGGACCGGGGGAGCAGTTCTTC. Encoded protein: CASSQGPGEQFF.

This clonotype was recorded once. A much larger clonotype is one base distant, so this may be a read error. V is TRBV5-5 and J is TRBJ2-2, with TRBD1 identical over 7 bases. Germline-derived CDR1 and CDR2 are SGHKS and YYEKEE (reference sequence). This CDR3 has 14 amino acids. The CDR3 coding sequence is TGTGCCGGCAGCCCGGGACAGAGGGCCGGGGAGCTGTTTTTT. Encoded protein: CAGSPGQRAGELFF.

V gene TRBV27 combines with J gene TRBJ2-6; D call uncertain. The ends were cut back, 2 bases at V and 0 bases at J, with 11 bases in the middle. The germline gives CDR1 MNHEY, CDR2 SMNVEV (reference sequence). CDR3 length: 17 amino acids. The CDR3 spells CASSLLGISSGANVLTF. CDR3 DNA sequence: TGTGCCAGCAGTTTACTGGGGATCAGCTCTGGGGCCAACGTCCTGACTTTC. Based on the CDR3 plus reference TRBV27 and TRBJ2-6, the full variable domain is EAQVTQNPRYLITVTGKKLTVTCSQNMNHEYMSWYRQDPGLGLRQIYYSMNVEVTDKGDVPEGYKVSRKEKRNFPLILESPSPNQTSLYFCASSLLGISSGANVLTFGAGSRLTVL.

This clonotype has just a few counts. J is TRBJ1-2 and V is TRBV13, with TRBD1 as a possible D gene (5 bases). The ends were cut back, 0 bases at V and 8 bases at J, with 16 bases in the middle. CDR3 length: 15 amino acids. Germline V gives CDR1 PRHDT, CDR2 FYEKMQ (reference sequence). The CDR3 here is CASSLGSGGVRGYTF. CDR3 DNA sequence: TGTGCCAGCAGCTTAGGTTCCGGAGGGGTTAGGGGCTACACCTTC.

This chain joins TRBV20-1 and TRBJ2-1, with TRBD2 matching over 12 bases. V shed 5 bases, J shed 9 bases, and the junction held 20 bases outside the gene matches. The germline CDR1 and CDR2 sequences are DFQATT and SNEGSKA (reference sequence). The CDR3 spans 18 residues. CDR3 in amino acids: CSAPPRELAGGPRLEQFF. CDR3 DNA sequence: TGCAGTGCTCCCCCTCGGGAGCTAGCGGGAGGGCCTCGTCTTGAGCAGTTCTTC.

The V gene is TRBV5-1, the J gene TRBJ2-2, with TRBD1 identical over 8 bases. Germline V gene sequence: CDR1 SGHRS, CDR2 YFSETQ. Trimming cost V 8 bases and J 5 bases; bases outside gene matches: 8. The CDR3 length is 14 residues. CDR3 sequence (DNA): TGCGCCAGTTGCCAGGGGGCGCGTACCGGGGAGCTGTTTTTT. Encoded protein: CASCQGARTGELFF.

This clonotype was picked up a small number of times. The chain links TRBV2 to TRBJ2-3; 8 bases are a match to TRBD1. V dropped 10 bases and J dropped 9; count of bases not matched to a gene: 12. Looked up from germline, CDR1 is SNHLY and CDR2 is FYNNEI. The CDR3 consists of 13 residues. CDR3 sequence (DNA): TGTGCCACCATCCCACAACAGGGGGACACGCAGTATTTT. Translation: CATIPQQGDTQYF.

This clonotype was seen more than once but under ten times. The chain employs TRBV6-5 and TRBJ2-1; D is ambiguous. The CDR3 has 18 residues. V dropped 6 bases and J dropped 0 bases, with 21 bases sitting between them. Germline CDR1 reads MNHEY; CDR2 reads SVGAGI. CDR3 loop: CASSPDSDRGSSYNEQFF. CDR3 coding DNA: TGTGCCAGCAGCCCCGACTCCGACCGAGGTAGCTCCTACAATGAGCAGTTCTTC.

This clonotype was detected ten times or more. This chain connects TRBV6-2 or TRBV6-3 to TRBJ2-7; TRBD2 aligns across 7 bases. The CDR3 totals 15 residues. Germline-derived CDR1 and CDR2 are MNHEY and SVGEGT. V lost 5 bases and J lost 1; bases outside the gene matches: 8. The chain's CDR3 is CASSPSGGSSYEQYF. The CDR3 nucleotides are TGTGCCAGCAGTCCCTCTGGCGGGAGTTCCTACGAGCAGTACTTC.

The genes are TRBV6-2 or TRBV6-3 and TRBJ2-1; no firm D call. This CDR3 has 12 amino acids. Deletions cut 6 bases from V and 7 bases from J, with 10 bases between. Germline CDR1 MNHEY, CDR2 SVGEGT. The CDR3 protein is CASSSTANEQFF. The CDR3 nucleotides are TGTGCCAGCAGCTCAACCGCTAATGAGCAGTTCTTC.

This clonotype was detected many times. The chain's CDR3 is CASSWLAGGSSGSYNEQFF. CDR3 DNA sequence: TGTGCCAGCAGTTGGCTAGCGGGAGGTAGTAGCGGGTCCTACAATGAGCAGTTCTTC. This sequence joins TRBV6-5 and TRBJ2-1, with 11 bases fitting TRBD2. Germline trimming cut 4 bases from V and 1 base from J; bases unmatched to any gene: 12. Per the germline V gene, CDR1 is MNHEY and CDR2 is SVGAGI. The CDR3 has 19 residues.

V gene TRBV10-3 combines with J gene TRBJ2-7; TRBD1 might be the D (6 bases). Germline CDR1 ENHRY, CDR2 SYGVKD. The V end was cut by 6 bases, the J end by 0 bases, with 9 bases between. The CDR3 loop spans 13 amino acids. CDR3 protein: CAIRDSLSYEQYF. CDR3 DNA: TGTGCCATCAGGGACAGCCTCTCCTACGAGCAGTACTTC.

This clonotype has ten or more counts. The V and J genes are TRBV7-9 and TRBJ1-5; no definite D call. The CDR3 sequence is 15 residues long. Per germline, CDR1 SEHNR and CDR2 FQNEAQ (reference sequence). Trimming shortened V by 0 bases and J by 6 bases, and 12 bases separated the two germline ends. Here the CDR3 reads CASSLAGMGSQPQHF. CDR3 in DNA: TGTGCCAGCAGCTTAGCAGGTATGGGGTCTCAGCCCCAGCATTTT.

This clonotype has a count of ten or more. The chain is built from TRBV5-6 and TRBJ1-4; 8 nucleotides line up with TRBD1. The CDR3 extends over 15 amino acids. In germline, CDR1 is SGHDT, CDR2 YYEEEE. After removal of 1 base from V and 8 bases from J, the junction contained 7 bases not matched to a gene. This chain's CDR3 is CASSLYQGAREKLFF. For the CDR3, the DNA is TGTGCCAGCAGCTTGTACCAGGGGGCTAGAGAAAAACTGTTTTTT.

The chain joins TRBV7-9 to TRBJ1-2; D uncertain. CDR1 SEHNR and CDR2 FQNEAQ come from the germline V gene (reference sequence). The CDR3 runs to 13 residues. Trimming took off 7 bases at V and 4 bases at J, with 13 bases between the two ends. Here the CDR3 reads CASTFGSGYGYTF. DNA for the CDR3: TGTGCCAGCACCTTCGGGAGTGGCTATGGCTACACCTTC.